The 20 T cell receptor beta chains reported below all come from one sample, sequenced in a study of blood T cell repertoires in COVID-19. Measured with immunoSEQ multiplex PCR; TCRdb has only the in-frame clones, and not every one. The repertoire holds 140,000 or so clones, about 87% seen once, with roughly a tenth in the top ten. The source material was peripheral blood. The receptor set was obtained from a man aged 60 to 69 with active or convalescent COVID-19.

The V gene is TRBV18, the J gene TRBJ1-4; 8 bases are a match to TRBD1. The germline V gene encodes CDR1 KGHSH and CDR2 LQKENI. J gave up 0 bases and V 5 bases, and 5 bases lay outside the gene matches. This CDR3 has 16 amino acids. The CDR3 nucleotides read TGTGCCAGCTCATCGACACAGGGGGCAACTAATGAAAAACTGTTTTTT. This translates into CASSSTQGATNEKLFF.

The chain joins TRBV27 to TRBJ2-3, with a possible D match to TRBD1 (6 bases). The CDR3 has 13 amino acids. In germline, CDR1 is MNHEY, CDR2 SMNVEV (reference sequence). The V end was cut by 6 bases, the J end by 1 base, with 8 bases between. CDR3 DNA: TGTGCCAGCAGAAGGACAGGCACAGATACGCAGTATTTT. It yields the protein CASRRTGTDTQYF.

This chain's CDR3 is CATSDVRENTGELFF. Here the CDR3 DNA reads TGTGCCACCAGTGACGTGCGAGAGAACACCGGGGAGCTGTTTTTT. The V gene is TRBV24-1, the J gene TRBJ2-2; D not resolved. V was clipped by 4 bases and J by 1 base, with 9 bases between them. The germline gives CDR1 KGHDR, CDR2 SFDVKD. This CDR3 contains 15 residues.

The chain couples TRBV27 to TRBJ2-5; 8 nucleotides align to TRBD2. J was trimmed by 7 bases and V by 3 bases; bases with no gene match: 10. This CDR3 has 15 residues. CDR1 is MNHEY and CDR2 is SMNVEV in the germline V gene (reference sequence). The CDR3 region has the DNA TGTGCCAGCAGTTTGGGAGCGGGAGCCCGTAGGACCCAGTACTTC. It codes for CASSLGAGARRTQYF.

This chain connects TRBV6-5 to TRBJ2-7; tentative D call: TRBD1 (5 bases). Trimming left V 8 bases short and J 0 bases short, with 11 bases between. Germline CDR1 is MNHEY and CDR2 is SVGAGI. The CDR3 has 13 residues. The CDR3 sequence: CASFKGHSYEQYF. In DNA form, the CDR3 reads TGTGCCAGCTTTAAGGGGCACTCCTACGAGCAGTACTTC.

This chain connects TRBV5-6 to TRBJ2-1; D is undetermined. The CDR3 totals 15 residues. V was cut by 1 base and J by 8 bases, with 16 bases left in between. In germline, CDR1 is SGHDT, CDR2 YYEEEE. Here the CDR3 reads CASSLRVGPLDEQFF. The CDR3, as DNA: TGTGCCAGCAGCTTGCGGGTAGGTCCGCTCGATGAGCAGTTCTTC.

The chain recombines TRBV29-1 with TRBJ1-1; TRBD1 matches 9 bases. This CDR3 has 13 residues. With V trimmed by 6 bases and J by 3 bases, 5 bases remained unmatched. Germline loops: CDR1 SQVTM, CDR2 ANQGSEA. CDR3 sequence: CSVGTGWDTEAFF. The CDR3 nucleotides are TGCAGCGTCGGGACAGGGTGGGACACTGAAGCTTTCTTT.

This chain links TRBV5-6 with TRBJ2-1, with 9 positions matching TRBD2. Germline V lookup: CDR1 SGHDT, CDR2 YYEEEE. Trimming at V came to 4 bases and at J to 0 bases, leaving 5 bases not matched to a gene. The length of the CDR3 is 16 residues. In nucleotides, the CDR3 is TGTGCCAGCAGCCAACTTAGCGGGAGCTCCTACAATGAGCAGTTCTTC. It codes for CASSQLSGSSYNEQFF.

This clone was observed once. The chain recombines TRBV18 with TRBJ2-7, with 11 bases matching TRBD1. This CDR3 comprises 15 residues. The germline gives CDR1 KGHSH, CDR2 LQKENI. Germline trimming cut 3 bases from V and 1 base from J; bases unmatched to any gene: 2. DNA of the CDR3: TGTGCCAGCTCACCCGGGACAGGGGGTTCCTACGAGCAGTACTTC. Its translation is CASSPGTGGSYEQYF.

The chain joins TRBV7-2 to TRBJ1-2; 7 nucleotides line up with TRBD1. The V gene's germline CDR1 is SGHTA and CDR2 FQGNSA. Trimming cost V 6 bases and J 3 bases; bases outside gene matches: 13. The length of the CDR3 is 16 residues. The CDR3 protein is CASSPRQGVFYYGYTF. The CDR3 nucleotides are TGTGCCAGCAGTCCACGACAGGGTGTATTTTACTATGGCTACACCTTC.

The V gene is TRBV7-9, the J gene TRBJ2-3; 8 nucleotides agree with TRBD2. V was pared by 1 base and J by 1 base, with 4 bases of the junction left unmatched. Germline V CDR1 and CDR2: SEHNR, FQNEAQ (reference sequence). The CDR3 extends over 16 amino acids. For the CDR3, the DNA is TGTGCCAGCAGCTTAGGTCTAGCGGGTCGCACAGATACGCAGTATTTT. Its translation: CASSLGLAGRTDTQYF.

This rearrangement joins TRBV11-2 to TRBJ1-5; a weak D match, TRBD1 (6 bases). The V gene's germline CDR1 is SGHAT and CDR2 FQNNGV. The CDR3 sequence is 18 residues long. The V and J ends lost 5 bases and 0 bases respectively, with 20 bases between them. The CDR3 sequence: CASSPEVGTGHSNQPQHF. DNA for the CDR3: TGTGCCAGCAGCCCCGAAGTAGGGACGGGACATAGCAATCAGCCCCAGCATTTT.

The CDR3, as DNA: TGTGCCAGCAGTTTCCTCAGGGGCCGGGCAGATACGCAGTATTTT. It is translated as CASSFLRGRADTQYF. V usage is TRBV6-5 and J usage is TRBJ2-3; a possible D gene is TRBD1 (6 bases). Trimming stripped 4 bases from V and 4 bases from J, with 15 bases between. The CDR3 is made up of 15 amino acids. In germline, CDR1 is MNHEY, CDR2 SVGAGI.

CDR3 region: CASSRRQGANLNTGELFF. CDR3 sequence (DNA): TGCGCCAGCAGCCGAAGACAGGGGGCTAACCTGAACACCGGGGAGCTGTTTTTT. This chain connects TRBV5-1 to TRBJ2-2, with TRBD1 matching 10 bases. The J segment lost 1 base and the V segment lost 4 bases, leaving 10 bases of the junction unmatched. This CDR3 is 18 amino acids long. Per germline, CDR1 SGHRS and CDR2 YFSETQ.

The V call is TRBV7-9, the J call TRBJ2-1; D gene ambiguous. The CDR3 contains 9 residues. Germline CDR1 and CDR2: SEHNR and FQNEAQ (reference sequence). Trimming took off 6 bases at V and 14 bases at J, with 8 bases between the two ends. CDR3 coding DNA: TGTGCCAGCAGTTCCGCGGAGTTCTTC. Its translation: CASSSAEFF.

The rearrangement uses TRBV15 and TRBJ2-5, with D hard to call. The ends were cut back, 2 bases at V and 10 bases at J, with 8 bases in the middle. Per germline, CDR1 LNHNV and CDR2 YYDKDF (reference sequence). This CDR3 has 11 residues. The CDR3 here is CATSRLRVQYF. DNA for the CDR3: TGTGCCACCAGCAGACTCCGGGTCCAGTACTTC.

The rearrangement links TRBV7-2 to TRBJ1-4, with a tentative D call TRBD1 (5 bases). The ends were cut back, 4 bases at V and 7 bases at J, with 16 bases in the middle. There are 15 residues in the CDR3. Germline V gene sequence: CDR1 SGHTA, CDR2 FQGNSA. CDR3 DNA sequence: TGTGCCAGCAGCTCCGGAGCCTTGGGGGGTGAAAAACTGTTTTTT. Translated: CASSSGALGGEKLFF.

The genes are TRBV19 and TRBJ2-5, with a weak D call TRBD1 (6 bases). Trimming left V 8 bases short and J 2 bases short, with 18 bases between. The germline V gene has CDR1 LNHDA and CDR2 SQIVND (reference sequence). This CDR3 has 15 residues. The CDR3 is CASGLTGLSQETQYF. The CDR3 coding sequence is TGTGCCAGTGGGCTGACAGGTCTTTCTCAAGAGACCCAGTACTTC.

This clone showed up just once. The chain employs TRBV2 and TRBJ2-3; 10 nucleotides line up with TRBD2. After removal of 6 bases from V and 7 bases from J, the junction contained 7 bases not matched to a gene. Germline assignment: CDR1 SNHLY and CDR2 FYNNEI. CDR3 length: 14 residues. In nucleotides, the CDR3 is TGTGCCAGCAGGGAGCGGGAGGGCCGGAATACGCAGTATTTT. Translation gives CASREREGRNTQYF.

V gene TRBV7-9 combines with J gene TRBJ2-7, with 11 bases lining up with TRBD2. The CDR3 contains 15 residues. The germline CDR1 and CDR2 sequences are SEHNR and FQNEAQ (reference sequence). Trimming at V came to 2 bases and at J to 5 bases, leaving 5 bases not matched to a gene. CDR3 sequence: CASSLPTSGIHEQYF. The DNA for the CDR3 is TGTGCCAGCAGCTTACCGACTAGCGGGATCCACGAGCAGTACTTC.